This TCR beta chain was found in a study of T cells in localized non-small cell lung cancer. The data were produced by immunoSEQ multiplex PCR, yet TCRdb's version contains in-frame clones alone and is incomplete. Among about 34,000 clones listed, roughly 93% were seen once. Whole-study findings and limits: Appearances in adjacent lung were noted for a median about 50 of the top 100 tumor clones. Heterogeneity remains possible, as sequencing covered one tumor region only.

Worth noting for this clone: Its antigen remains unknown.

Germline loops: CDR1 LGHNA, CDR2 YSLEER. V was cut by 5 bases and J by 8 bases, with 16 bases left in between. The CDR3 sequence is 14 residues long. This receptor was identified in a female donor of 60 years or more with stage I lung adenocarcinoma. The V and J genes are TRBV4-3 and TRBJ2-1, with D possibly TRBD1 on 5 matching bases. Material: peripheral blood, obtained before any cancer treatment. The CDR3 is CASSSPGRAHEQFF. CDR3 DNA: TGCGCCAGCAGCTCACCTGGCAGGGCCCATGAGCAGTTCTTC.